This passage covers 21 T cell receptor beta chains from one sample sequenced in a study of CD8+ T cells in alopecia areata. RNA, once extracted, was reverse transcribed into cDNA for use as the sequencing template. Assay used: immunoSEQ multiplex PCR; TCRdb lists only in-frame clones, some missing. There are under 150,000 clones in the sample; 47% occur only once, and about 10% lies in the top ten. Source material: NKG2D-low CD8+ T cells sorted from blood. The receptors were gathered from a human donor with alopecia areata.

This clone was counted between two and nine times. The V and J genes are TRBV6-5 and TRBJ2-5; possible D gene TRBD2, 6 bases. Germline V gene sequence: CDR1 MNHEY, CDR2 SVGAGI. The CDR3 is 14 amino acids. Trimming removed 5 bases at V and 12 bases at J, with 22 bases between. CDR3 sequence (DNA): TGTGCCAGCAGTGAGGCCGGGACTCCCTTCCCCGAGTACTTC. This sequence encodes CASSEAGTPFPEYF.

This clone was found once. The gene calls are TRBV29-1 and TRBJ2-3; perhaps TRBD2 as D (5 bases). CDR3 length equals 16 residues. Germline V gene data show CDR1 as SQVTM and CDR2 as ANQGSEA. V lost 1 base and J 3 bases, leaving 17 bases between the germline ends. CDR3 bases: TGCAGCGTTGAAGGTCAGCCGGGGAGAGTAACAGATACGCAGTATTTT. Translating gives CSVEGQPGRVTDTQYF.

The chain has TRBV27 and TRBJ2-7, with TRBD1 matching over 8 bases. V shed 4 bases, J shed 3 bases, and the junction held 2 bases outside the gene matches. This CDR3 has 13 residues. Germline assignment: CDR1 MNHEY and CDR2 SMNVEV (reference sequence). CDR3 DNA: TGTGCCAGCAGTTATGACAGGGGCTACGAGCAGTACTTC. Amino acids: CASSYDRGYEQYF.

V and J are TRBV29-1 and TRBJ2-3, with unresolved D. Trimming stripped 3 bases from V and 4 bases from J, with 8 bases between. The CDR3 totals 12 residues. Germline V CDR1 and CDR2: SQVTM, ANQGSEA. CDR3 nucleotide sequence: TGCAGCGTTGACAGTCTCCCAGATACGCAGTATTTT. Encoded protein: CSVDSLPDTQYF.

The J gene is TRBJ2-7, the V gene TRBV6-6; no firm D call. The CDR3 spans 12 residues. V was clipped by 6 bases and J by 1 base, with 7 bases between them. Germline CDR1 MNHNY, CDR2 SVGAGI (reference sequence). The CDR3 loop reads CASSGPSYEQYF. The CDR3 region has the DNA TGTGCCAGCAGCGGCCCGTCCTACGAGCAGTACTTC.

V is TRBV13 and J is TRBJ2-5; the D is unclear. Deletions cut 5 bases from V and 5 bases from J, with 15 bases between. CDR1 PRHDT and CDR2 FYEKMQ come from the germline V gene (reference sequence). CDR3 size: 14 residues. The CDR3: CASSPPDARETQYF. CDR3 nucleotide sequence: TGTGCCAGCAGCCCCCCCGACGCGAGGGAGACCCAGTACTTC.

This clone was seen a few times. This CDR3 is CASSLEGDEQYF. In nucleotides, the CDR3 is TGCGCCAGCAGCTTGGAAGGGGACGAGCAGTACTTC. V and J are TRBV5-1 and TRBJ2-7, with D tentatively TRBD1 (5 bases). Germline V lookup: CDR1 SGHRS, CDR2 YFSETQ. Trimming took off 0 bases at V and 5 bases at J, with 6 bases between the two ends. This CDR3 spans 12 amino acids.

The chain combines TRBV5-1 with TRBJ2-7; D possibly uses TRBD1 or TRBD2 (5 bases each). V was cut by 2 bases and J by 7 bases, with 10 bases left in between. Germline CDR1 SGHRS, CDR2 YFSETQ. This CDR3 is built from 12 residues. Written as DNA, the CDR3 is TGCGCCAGCAGCTTTGAGGGGCCAGAGCAGTACTTC. This encodes CASSFEGPEQYF.

This clone has a handful of counts. The rearrangement uses TRBV14 and TRBJ2-7; no firm D call. Trimming took 1 base from V and 7 from J, leaving 8 bases between them. This CDR3 contains 12 residues. Germline CDR1 reads SGHDN; CDR2 reads FVKESK. The CDR3 DNA sequence: TGTGCCAGCAGCCAAGCCCCTTGGGAGCAGTACTTC. Translating gives CASSQAPWEQYF.

The chain employs TRBV30 and TRBJ2-1; 7 nucleotides align to TRBD2. With 5 bases clipped from V and 3 bases from J, the junction kept 10 bases outside the gene matches. Germline V lookup: CDR1 GTSNPN, CDR2 SVGIG (reference sequence). The CDR3 spans 15 residues. CDR3 amino acids: CAWARSREDYNEQFF. The CDR3 DNA reads as TGTGCCTGGGCCCGATCACGGGAGGACTACAATGAGCAGTTCTTC. The variable domain in full, completed from reference TRBV30 and TRBJ2-1, reads SQTIHQWPATLVQPVGSPLSLECTVEGTSNPNLYWYRQAAGRGLQLLFYSVGIGQISSEVPQNLSASRPQDRQFILSSKKLLLSDSGFYLCAWARSREDYNEQFFGPGTRLTVL.

The gene calls are TRBV27 and TRBJ2-7; TRBD2 matches 10 bases. The germline V gene has CDR1 MNHEY and CDR2 SMNVEV (reference sequence). The CDR3 runs 15 residues. V was clipped by 5 bases and J by 3 bases; unmatched bases: 7. The CDR3 loop reads CASSPGLAVLYEQYF. The CDR3 nucleotides are TGTGCCAGCAGTCCCGGACTAGCGGTACTCTACGAGCAGTACTTC.

About this clone itself: The junction and the germline gene differ at one end; a read error may be behind it. The V gene is TRBV7-8, the J gene TRBJ2-3; 12 bases line up with TRBD1. Looked up from germline, CDR1 is SGHVS and CDR2 is FQNEAQ. The CDR3 length is 19 residues. CDR3 nucleotide sequence: TGTGCCAGCAGCAAGCGCCGGGACAGGGGGCTTAGTAGCACAGTTACGCAGTATTTT. Translation gives CASSKRRDRGLSSTVTQYF.

CDR3 in amino acids: CASSPGQGPDTQYF. The CDR3, as DNA: TGTGCCAGCAGTCCGGGACAGGGCCCAGATACGCAGTATTTT. J is TRBJ2-3 and V is TRBV27; 9 nucleotides match TRBD1. Per germline, CDR1 MNHEY and CDR2 SMNVEV (reference sequence). The V gene end was trimmed by 5 bases and the J gene end by 4 bases; junction bases not matched to a gene: 4. The length of the CDR3 is 14 residues.

The chain carries TRBV11-2 and TRBJ2-1; 7 nucleotides match TRBD2. The J segment lost 12 bases and the V segment lost 7 bases, leaving 9 bases of the junction unmatched. CDR3 length: 12 residues. The germline CDR1 and CDR2 sequences are SGHAT and FQNNGV. Here the CDR3 reads CASNSIWEGQFF. The CDR3 nucleotides read TGTGCCAGCAACTCCATATGGGAGGGGCAGTTCTTC.

This clone was observed a handful of times. The chain combines TRBV28 with TRBJ2-3; D unclear. Looked up from germline, CDR1 is MDHEN and CDR2 is SYDVKM. CDR3 length equals 11 residues. Trimming cost V 5 bases and J 7 bases, with 7 bases left between them. CDR3: CASSTLHTQYF. Written as DNA, the CDR3 is TGTGCCAGCAGTACCCTCCATACGCAGTATTTT.

V usage is TRBV5-1 and J usage is TRBJ2-2; D not resolved. CDR3 length: 14 amino acids. V gave up 0 bases and J gave up 3 bases, with 6 bases separating them. CDR1 is SGHRS and CDR2 is YFSETQ in the germline V gene. CDR3 coding DNA: TGCGCCAGCAGCTTGGAACGATACACCGGGGAGCTGTTTTTT. Residues: CASSLERYTGELFF.

This clone was detected a few times. CDR3 amino acids: CASSLDTNYGYTF. DNA for the CDR3: TGTGCCAGCAGCTTAGATACTAACTATGGCTACACCTTC. The rearrangement links TRBV11-2 to TRBJ1-2; D unclear. This CDR3 comprises 13 residues. V lost 0 bases, J lost 0 bases, and 2 bases lay in between. Germline CDR1 is SGHAT and CDR2 is FQNNGV.

The chain joins TRBV30 to TRBJ1-3; possibly TRBD1 for D (5 bases). The CDR3 length is 14 residues. Germline CDR1 GTSNPN, CDR2 SVGIG (reference sequence). The CDR3 loop reads CASSGGAGGNTIYF. The CDR3 nucleotides read TGTGCTTCCTCAGGCGGGGCTGGAGGAAACACCATATATTTT.

The chain uses TRBV7-9 and TRBJ2-7; no clear D. Germline CDR1 is SEHNR and CDR2 is FQNEAQ (reference sequence). The CDR3 covers 15 residues. The V and J ends lost 4 bases and 4 bases respectively, with 17 bases between them. Written as DNA, the CDR3 is TGTGCCAGCAGCTCCCCGGTGGGAAAGGATTACGAGCAGTACTTC. As protein: CASSSPVGKDYEQYF.

V usage is TRBV29-1 and J usage is TRBJ2-2, with a tentative D call TRBD2 (5 bases). Germline V gene sequence: CDR1 SQVTM, CDR2 ANQGSEA. The CDR3 contains 13 residues. V shed 3 bases and J shed 6 bases, with 11 bases lying between them. The DNA for the CDR3 is TGCAGCGTTGAGGCCGGGATGGCCGGGGAGCTGTTTTTT. Amino acid sequence: CSVEAGMAGELFF.

This clone was seen a handful of times. This chain links TRBV29-1 with TRBJ2-2; D is undetermined. The CDR3 contains 11 residues. V was clipped by 5 bases and J by 4 bases, with 5 bases between them. CDR1 SQVTM and CDR2 ANQGSEA come from the germline V gene. The CDR3 sequence is CSVFTTGELFF. Here the CDR3 DNA reads TGCAGCGTTTTCACCACCGGGGAGCTGTTTTTT.